This T cell receptor (beta chain) was identified during a study of CD8+CD57+ T cells in acquired aplastic anemia. Study information: Across the sorted CD4+ and CD8+ cells, DNA amounts averaged approximately 3.1 ug.

General study results and limits: Patients and healthy controls showed no significant CD8+ Simpson's diversity difference. There were over 25 CD8+ CDR3 sequences that occurred in both patients and controls.

This clonotype was counted between two and nine times. No antigen is known for it. Flow cytometry had shown expanded CD8+CD57+ cells in the patients chosen for sequencing. Untreated patients provided the blood samples, with no therapy given before sampling. Researchers used genomic DNA as the template to profile TCR beta VDJ and CDR3. Each CDR3 protein gets one entry after TCRdb re-called the reads with MiXCR. The repertoire holds 200,000 to 300,000 distinct CDR3 sequences, with approximately 45% as singletons. The CDR3 has 13 amino acids. Germline trimming cut 12 bases from V and 5 bases from J; bases unmatched to any gene: 6. Germline-derived CDR1 and CDR2 are KGHDR and SFDVKD.

The V and J genes are TRBV24-1 and TRBJ1-6; TRBD1 aligns across 7 bases. The specimen was sorted CD4+, CD8+, or CD8+CD57+ T cells (not recorded which) from PBMCs. This clonotype was obtained from a human donor with aplastic anemia. The CDR3 spells CAPPGQNNSPLHF. DNA for the CDR3: TGTGCCCCACCGGGACAGAATAATTCACCCCTCCACTTT.